Presented here are 19 T cell receptor beta chains from one specimen sequenced in a study of beta chain features in type 1 diabetes. Sequencing targeted expressed TCRB transcripts, as all isolated RNA had been reverse transcribed. Libraries were prepared by immunoSEQ multiplex PCR; TCRdb keeps only in-frame clonotypes and omits some of them. This sample carries around 250,000 clones, approximately 14% of them seen once, and the ten largest clones take about 0.026%. The sequenced material came from naive CD4+ T cells from blood. The receptors here all came from a woman aged 40 to 55 in good health.

In its sample, this clone was seen a few times. The chain recombines TRBV27 with TRBJ2-2, with D possibly matching TRBD1 (5 bases). The CDR3 has 14 residues. V was shortened by 6 bases and J by 1 base, with 9 bases between the two germline ends. Germline CDR1 is MNHEY and CDR2 is SMNVEV (reference sequence). The CDR3 loop reads CASRRTGNTGELFF. For the CDR3, the DNA is TGTGCCAGCAGGCGAACAGGGAACACCGGGGAGCTGTTTTTT.

This clone was counted between two and nine times. This chain uses TRBV9 with TRBJ1-5; 10 bases agree with TRBD1. The CDR3 has 15 residues. Germline trimming cut 0 bases from V and 5 bases from J; bases unmatched to any gene: 2. Germline CDR1 is SGDLS and CDR2 is YYNGEE. The chain's CDR3 is CASSVGDRGHQPQHF. The CDR3 DNA sequence: TGTGCCAGCAGCGTAGGGGACAGGGGCCATCAGCCCCAGCATTTT.

Turning to this clone: Different DNA sequences within this sample yield the same CDR3. The V and J genes are TRBV7-9 and TRBJ2-1; TRBD1 matches at 7 bases. Germline lookup yields CDR1 SEHNR and CDR2 FQNEAQ (reference sequence). Unmatched junction bases numbered 0, after V lost 1 base and J lost 0 bases. This CDR3 contains 15 residues. The CDR3 loop is CASSLGQGSYNEQFF. DNA for the CDR3: TGTGCCAGCAGCTTAGGACAGGGCTCCTACAATGAGCAGTTCTTC. The complete variable domain, with remaining parts taken from reference TRBV7-9 and TRBJ2-1, reads DTGVSQNPRHKITKRGQNVTFRCDPISEHNRLYWYRQTLGQGPEFLTYFQNEAQLEKSRLLSDRFSAERPKGSFSTLEIQRTEQGDSAMYLCASSLGQGSYNEQFFGPGTRLTVL.

This chain uses TRBV7-9 with TRBJ2-7, with 12 bases aligning to TRBD2. V gave up 7 bases and J gave up 5 bases; unmatched junction bases: 9. The CDR3 spans 15 residues. CDR1 and CDR2 (germline): SEHNR, FQNEAQ (reference sequence). CDR3 sequence reads: CASTAGTSGLDEQYF. The DNA of the CDR3 is TGTGCCAGCACTGCCGGGACTAGCGGGTTGGACGAGCAGTACTTC.

This clone was seen a few times. The chain recombines TRBV6-5 with TRBJ2-7, with D hard to call. Looked up from germline, CDR1 is MNHEY and CDR2 is SVGAGI. The CDR3 runs to 13 residues. V gave up 5 bases and J gave up 3 bases, with 11 bases separating them. DNA of the CDR3: TGTGCCAGCAGTAATAGCAGAAACTACGAGCAGTACTTC. It yields the protein CASSNSRNYEQYF.

V gene TRBV18 combines with J gene TRBJ2-2; D might be TRBD2 (5 bases). Trimming pared 0 bases from V and 4 bases from J, leaving 12 bases between. This CDR3 region has 16 residues. Per germline, CDR1 KGHSH and CDR2 LQKENI. CDR3 protein: CASSPPGSGSTGELFF. CDR3 nucleotides: TGTGCCAGCTCACCACCAGGTTCGGGGTCCACCGGGGAGCTGTTTTTT. Combining the CDR3 with reference TRBV18 and TRBJ2-2 gives the whole variable domain NAGVMQNPRHLVRRRGQEARLRCSPMKGHSHVYWYRQLPEEGLKFMVYLQKENIIDESGMPKERFSAEFPKEGPSILRIQQVVRGDSAAYFCASSPPGSGSTGELFFGEGSRLTVL.

The V and J genes are TRBV5-6 and TRBJ1-4; D ambiguous. CDR1 and CDR2 (germline): SGHDT, YYEEEE. The V end was cut by 1 base, the J end by 0 bases, with 13 bases between. The CDR3 runs to 17 residues. The CDR3 coding sequence is TGTGCCAGCAGCTTGTCGGGGTCCGGGGCAACTAATGAAAAACTGTTTTTT. Translated, it gives CASSLSGSGATNEKLFF.

This clone came up a few times. J is TRBJ1-2 and V is TRBV7-9; TRBD1 matches at 9 bases. Trimming removed 5 bases from V and 4 bases from J; junction bases left unmatched: 11. CDR3 length equals 16 residues. Looked up from germline, CDR1 is SEHNR and CDR2 is FQNEAQ (reference sequence). CDR3 loop: CASSKNRDRVSYGYTF. CDR3 sequence (DNA): TGTGCCAGCAGCAAAAACCGGGACAGGGTATCCTATGGCTACACCTTC.

The chain joins TRBV6-5 to TRBJ1-6; weak D call: TRBD1 (5 bases). V was cut by 2 bases and J by 8 bases, with 13 bases left in between. The CDR3 covers 15 residues. From germline, CDR1 is MNHEY and CDR2 SVGAGI. The CDR3 spells CASSYGAPSDSPLHF. In DNA form, the CDR3 reads TGTGCCAGCAGTTACGGGGCTCCGAGCGATTCACCCCTCCACTTT.

This sequence joins TRBV5-8 and TRBJ2-2; 12 bases agree with TRBD2. Germline V gives CDR1 SGHTS, CDR2 YDEGEE. The CDR3 has 17 amino acids. J lost 4 bases, V lost 4 bases, and 8 bases had no gene match. CDR3 DNA sequence: TGTGCCAGCAGCCCTGGACTAGCGGGGCCCGGCACCGGGGAGCTGTTTTTT. Amino acid sequence: CASSPGLAGPGTGELFF.

This clone was observed a few times. The chain joins TRBV7-2 to TRBJ2-5; 10 bases are a match to TRBD2. Germline-derived CDR1 and CDR2 are SGHTA and FQGNSA. J gave up 2 bases and V 3 bases, and 3 bases lay outside the gene matches. The CDR3 contains 15 residues. The chain's CDR3 is CASSFQAGGQETQYF. The CDR3 DNA is TGTGCCAGCAGCTTCCAAGCGGGGGGGCAAGAGACCCAGTACTTC.

The table lists this clone with many counts. The rearrangement links TRBV23-1 to TRBJ2-3, with 10 bases aligning to TRBD1. TRBV23-1 is treated as an ORF (open reading frame) with a function not yet certain. This CDR3 contains 16 residues. J gave up 0 bases and V 6 bases, and 6 bases lay outside the gene matches. CDR3 nucleotide sequence: TGCGCCAGCAGCGGGGACAGGGGAACTAGCACAGATACGCAGTATTTT. Protein product: CASSGDRGTSTDTQYF.

Only a few counts were recorded for this clone. The chain couples TRBV28 to TRBJ2-6; possibly TRBD1 for D (6 bases). Trimming pared 8 bases from V and 0 bases from J, leaving 11 bases between. This CDR3 is 15 amino acids long. CDR1 and CDR2 (germline): MDHEN, SYDVKM. CDR3 bases: TGTGCCAGCCGGGACACCCCCTCTGGGGCCAACGTCCTGACTTTC. Protein: CASRDTPSGANVLTF.

The gene calls are TRBV5-1 and TRBJ2-1; weak D call: TRBD1 (7 bases). In germline, CDR1 is SGHRS, CDR2 YFSETQ. V lost 0 bases to trimming and J lost 9 bases, with 22 bases between them. This CDR3 region has 17 residues. The CDR3 loop reads CASSLDTQGGVVIEQFF. The DNA of the CDR3 is TGCGCCAGCAGCTTGGATACCCAGGGGGGCGTAGTTATTGAGCAGTTCTTC.

V is TRBV6-5 and J is TRBJ2-2, with D possibly TRBD2 on 7 matching bases. The V and J ends lost 10 bases and 4 bases respectively, with 19 bases between them. Looked up from germline, CDR1 is MNHEY and CDR2 is SVGAGI. The CDR3 has 15 amino acids. CDR3 nucleotide sequence: TGTGCCACCCCGTCTGGGGGGGGCACCACCGGGGAGCTGTTTTTT. Its protein is CATPSGGGTTGELFF.

The rearrangement links TRBV6-5 to TRBJ1-5; possibly TRBD1 for D (5 bases). The CDR3 has 16 amino acids. From germline, CDR1 is MNHEY and CDR2 SVGAGI. Deletions cut 2 bases from V and 1 base from J, with 12 bases between. Written as DNA, the CDR3 is TGTGCCAGCAGTTACCGATGGCAGGGAAGCAATCAGCCCCAGCATTTT. This gives the protein CASSYRWQGSNQPQHF.

This clone was picked up a small number of times. This sequence joins TRBV5-4 and TRBJ1-3, with 12 bases matching TRBD1. This CDR3 contains 16 residues. Germline CDR1 SGHNT, CDR2 YYREEE (reference sequence). Trimming at V came to 0 bases and at J to 7 bases, leaving 5 bases not matched to a gene. CDR3 residues: CASSLAGGQGANTIYF. As DNA, the CDR3 is TGTGCCAGCAGCTTGGCAGGGGGACAGGGGGCTAACACCATATATTTT.

This sequence joins TRBV11-2 and TRBJ2-5; D is ambiguous. The ends were cut back, 3 bases at V and 4 bases at J, with 6 bases in the middle. The germline V gene encodes CDR1 SGHAT and CDR2 FQNNGV. The CDR3 covers 12 residues. The CDR3 coding sequence is TGTGCCAGCAGCTTTCCAGTAGAGACCCAGTACTTC. The encoded protein is CASSFPVETQYF.

The chain uses TRBV9 and TRBJ1-2; TRBD1 aligns across 8 bases. Germline loops: CDR1 SGDLS, CDR2 YYNGEE. The CDR3 has 16 amino acids. V trimming: 0 bases; J trimming: 7 bases; junction bases outside the gene matches: 11. The DNA of the CDR3 is TGTGCCAGCAGCGTAGCTTTGGACAGGGTGGTCGGTGGCTACACCTTC. Encoded protein: CASSVALDRVVGGYTF. The whole variable domain, remainder taken from reference TRBV9 and TRBJ1-2, is DSGVTQTPKHLITATGQRVTLRCSPRSGDLSVYWYQQSLDQGLQFLIQYYNGEERAKGNILERFSAQQFPDLHSELNLSSLELGDSALYFCASSVALDRVVGGYTFGSGTRLTVV.